This TCR beta chain appears in the sequencing data of a study of shared clonotypes between healthy human individuals. Study-wide findings and caveats: The represented genetic and exposure-history diversity was limited by the small number of donors.

The study enrolled healthy HIV-negative adults without recent acute infections or vaccinations as donors. Details on this clone: Its antigen remains unidentified.

Sequencing was at deep level. Sequencing on ten immunoSEQ deep assay plates was performed for unsorted PBMC DNA. Here immunoSEQ multiplex PCR was the method, and the copy in TCRdb shows in-frame clones only, minus some. The sample lists about half a million clones, over 70% occurring once. Looked up from germline, CDR1 is SGHRS and CDR2 is YFSETQ. This CDR3 is built from 16 residues. V gave up 3 bases and J gave up 4 bases, with 20 bases separating them. This chain uses TRBV5-1 with TRBJ2-7; a possible D gene is TRBD1 (6 bases). Sequences were obtained from PBMCs. The source is a woman aged 40 to 50 in good health. Some clones in this sample may be carry-over from other donors' samples. The CDR3 coding sequence is TGCGCCAGCAGCTCCAACACAGGGAGTTTGTCTTACGAGCAGTACTTC. The encoded protein is CASSSNTGSLSYEQYF.